These T cell receptor beta chains were read from a single sample in a study of cytomegalovirus exposure and HLA in healthy donors. Measured with immunoSEQ multiplex PCR; TCRdb has only the in-frame clones, and not every one. This sample carries approximately 150,000 clones, over 8% of them seen once, and the ten largest clones take approximately 1.8%. The sample taken for sequencing was PBMCs. The source of these receptors is a male donor in good health and CMV-seronegative. CDR3s include the opening cysteine and the closing phenylalanine or tryptophan. A D gene is named only where the DNA matches it firmly. Clone size is given for some rows only: seen once, a few or many times, or a class if the clone is expanded.

D gene	V gene	clone size	J gene	CDR3 DNA	CDR3 protein
-	TRBV7-2	-	TRBJ1-2	TGTGCCAGCAGCCTTGACATCTCCTATGGCTACACCTTC	CASSLDISYGYTF
TRBD2	TRBV11-2	-	TRBJ2-7	TGTGCCAGCAGCTCACTCCTAGCGGGAGGTAACTCCTACGAGCAGTACTTC	CASSSLLAGGNSYEQYF
-	TRBV6-5	few	TRBJ2-1	TGTGCCAGCAGTTACCTGACTAGTACTGCGAACAATGAGCAGTTCTTC	CASSYLTSTANNEQFF
TRBD2	TRBV19	-	TRBJ2-3	TGTGCCAGTAGTAAGGGACTAGCAGAAGATACGCAGTATTTT	CASSKGLAEDTQYF
-	TRBV28	few	TRBJ1-1	TGTGCCAGCATCCGGCGGAGGGAGAACACTGAAGCTTTCTTT	CASIRRRENTEAFF
-	TRBV9	few	TRBJ2-5	TGTGCCAGCAGCGTAGAGGGGAGGCCTCAAGAGACCCAGTACTTC	CASSVEGRPQETQYF
-	TRBV27	once	TRBJ2-7	TGTGCCAGCAGTTTTCGTAGAGCTACCTACGAGCAGTACTTC	CASSFRRATYEQYF
-	TRBV19	-	TRBJ1-5	TGTGCCAGTAGTATCGATCCGTTGGGTCAGGGTCAGCCCCAGCATTTT	CASSIDPLGQGQPQHF
-	TRBV6-5	-	TRBJ2-7	TGTGCCAGCAGTTACTCCCTCGGACATGGGATGGAGCAGTACTTC	CASSYSLGHGMEQYF
-	TRBV5-1	-	TRBJ2-1	TGCGCCAGCAGCTCCCCGTGGAGGGAGAGGGGGCCCTCCTACAATGAGCAGTTCTTC	CASSSPWRERGPSYNEQFF